One and the same sample provided the 26 T cell receptor beta chains below, sequenced in a study of cytotoxic CD8 clonotypes in ibrutinib-treated CLL. Measured with immunoSEQ multiplex PCR; TCRdb has only the in-frame clones, and not every one. This sample has 150,000 or so clones, with 60% to 80% found just once. This material consisted of PBMCs, taken after 12 months of ibrutinib treatment. The receptors derive from a human donor with chronic lymphocytic leukemia.

This clone was seen a handful of times. The rearrangement uses TRBV4-3 and TRBJ2-7; TRBD1 matches 10 bases. Germline V gene lookup returns CDR1 LGHNA and CDR2 YSLEER. This CDR3 spans 15 amino acids. J was trimmed by 7 bases and V by 4 bases; bases with no gene match: 10. CDR3 in amino acids: CASSPKGTGELEQYF. As DNA, the CDR3 is TGCGCCAGCAGCCCGAAAGGGACAGGGGAGCTAGAGCAGTACTTC.

This clone was observed a single time. The chain joins TRBV5-8 to TRBJ2-7; D gene uncertain. Trimming shortened V by 0 bases and J by 6 bases, and 10 bases separated the two germline ends. From germline, CDR1 is SGHTS and CDR2 YDEGEE. The CDR3 has 13 amino acids. The CDR3 coding sequence is TGTGCCAGCAGCTTGGCTCCGGGCGGCGAGCAGTACTTC. Its protein product is CASSLAPGGEQYF.

The genes are TRBV28 and TRBJ2-7, with TRBD1 identical over 10 bases. V lost 0 bases, J lost 1 base, and 6 bases stayed unmatched. The CDR3 runs to 17 residues. The germline gives CDR1 MDHEN, CDR2 SYDVKM. The CDR3 reads CASSLWGTGDMSYEQYF. The CDR3 nucleotides read TGTGCCAGCAGTTTATGGGGGACAGGGGACATGTCCTACGAGCAGTACTTC.

As to this clone: The same CDR3 is also encoded by other DNA sequences in this sample. V gene TRBV30 combines with J gene TRBJ2-7; possibly TRBD2 for D (5 bases). This CDR3 is built from 14 residues. Per germline, CDR1 GTSNPN and CDR2 SVGIG (reference sequence). V gave up 0 bases and J gave up 0 bases, with 9 bases separating them. CDR3 loop: CAWSVAGSSYEQYF. The CDR3 DNA sequence: TGTGCCTGGAGTGTAGCTGGGAGCTCCTACGAGCAGTACTTC.

This CDR3 reads CARSLAEYQWTNEKLFF. The CDR3 DNA is TGTGCCAGAAGCTTGGCCGAATATCAGTGGACTAATGAAAAACTGTTTTTT. This chain links TRBV5-3 with TRBJ1-4; D gene unclear. TRBV5-3 is labeled an ORF, and its function is uncertain. The CDR3 totals 17 residues. V lost 0 bases to trimming and J lost 2 bases, with 14 bases between them.

The table lists this clone with a few counts. CDR3 bases: TGCGCCAGCAGCCAAGACGTCGGGGCGGGGGACACAGATACGCAGTATTTT. This gives the protein CASSQDVGAGDTDTQYF. The chain uses TRBV4-1 and TRBJ2-3, with TRBD2 matching over 7 bases. CDR1 MGHRA and CDR2 YSYEKL come from the germline V gene. The CDR3 extends over 17 amino acids. The V gene end was trimmed by 0 bases and the J gene end by 2 bases; junction bases not matched to a gene: 8.

The chain has TRBV2 and TRBJ2-1; 9 bases fit TRBD2. This CDR3 has 15 residues. After removal of 6 bases from V and 5 bases from J, the junction contained 8 bases not matched to a gene. CDR1 is SNHLY, CDR2 FYNNEI, per germline. The CDR3 DNA sequence: TGTGCCAGCAGAGGCCTAGCGGGGCTAAACAATGAGCAGTTCTTC. Translation: CASRGLAGLNNEQFF.

J is TRBJ2-7 and V is TRBV7-6, with 8 bases fitting TRBD2. Trimming removed 5 bases from V and 6 bases from J; junction bases left unmatched: 6. The CDR3 length is 13 residues. CDR1 is SGHVS and CDR2 is FNYEAQ in the germline V gene. CDR3 DNA: TGTGCCAGCAGCCGTGGACTAGCTTCCGAGCAGTACTTC. This encodes CASSRGLASEQYF. Complete variable domain (other parts from reference TRBV7-6 and TRBJ2-7): GAGVSQSPRYKVTKRGQDVALRCDPISGHVSLYWYRQALGQGPEFLTYFNYEAQQDKSGLPNDRFSAERPEGSISTLTIQRTEQRDSAMYRCASSRGLASEQYFGPGTRLTVT.

Here the CDR3 DNA reads TGTGCCAGCAGGTCAGCGGGAGTAATAGATACGCAGTATTTT. Translated: CASRSAGVIDTQYF. The V and J genes are TRBV6-1 and TRBJ2-3, with 8 positions matching TRBD2. Per germline, CDR1 MNHNS and CDR2 SASEGT. This CDR3 contains 14 residues. Trimming at V came to 6 bases and at J to 5 bases, leaving 7 bases not matched to a gene.

The V and J genes are TRBV2 and TRBJ2-7; 10 bases fit TRBD1. V was pared by 8 bases and J by 7 bases, with 14 bases of the junction left unmatched. CDR1 SNHLY and CDR2 FYNNEI come from the germline V gene. The CDR3 has 15 residues. CDR3 sequence: CASSTPGTGAGEQYF. CDR3 nucleotides: TGTGCCAGCTCAACCCCAGGGACAGGGGCGGGGGAGCAGTACTTC. Full variable domain (rest looked up from reference TRBV2 and TRBJ2-7): EPEVTQTPSHQVTQMGQEVILRCVPISNHLYFYWYRQILGQKVEFLVSFYNNEISEKSEIFDDQFSVERPDGSNFTLKIRSTKLEDSAMYFCASSTPGTGAGEQYFGPGTRLTVT.

Details on this clone: The sample contains more than one DNA sequence encoding this CDR3. Here the CDR3 reads CASSLGGSSYNEQFF. In DNA, the CDR3 is TGTGCCAGCAGCTTGGGGGGTAGCTCCTACAATGAGCAGTTCTTC. The chain is built from TRBV11-2 and TRBJ2-1; tentatively, D is TRBD2 (6 bases). Germline CDR1 is SGHAT and CDR2 is FQNNGV. CDR3 length equals 15 residues. Trimming took 3 bases from V and 0 from J, leaving 9 bases between them.

The chain employs TRBV5-1 and TRBJ2-5; weak D call: TRBD1 (5 bases). V gave up 0 bases and J gave up 2 bases, with 5 bases separating them. The CDR3 totals 13 residues. The V gene's germline CDR1 is SGHRS and CDR2 YFSETQ. CDR3 loop: CASSLEGQETQYF. DNA for the CDR3: TGCGCCAGCAGCTTGGAGGGGCAAGAGACCCAGTACTTC. Full variable domain (missing parts from reference TRBV5-1 and TRBJ2-5): KAGVTQTPRYLIKTRGQQVTLSCSPISGHRSVSWYQQTPGQGLQFLFEYFSETQRNKGNFPGRFSGRQFSNSRSEMNVSTLELGDSALYLCASSLEGQETQYFGPGTRLLVL.

The CDR3 here is CASSVGGAGFQETQYF. The DNA of the CDR3 is TGTGCCAGCAGCGTAGGGGGAGCGGGGTTCCAAGAGACCCAGTACTTC. The V and J genes are TRBV9 and TRBJ2-5; 7 bases line up with TRBD2. J lost 1 base, V lost 0 bases, and 6 bases had no gene match. The CDR3 totals 16 residues. In germline, CDR1 is SGDLS, CDR2 YYNGEE.

The chain employs TRBV9 and TRBJ2-2, with D possibly matching TRBD1 (5 bases). Germline V lookup: CDR1 SGDLS, CDR2 YYNGEE. The V end was cut by 0 bases, the J end by 1 base, with 13 bases between. This CDR3 is built from 17 residues. The CDR3 DNA reads TGTGCCAGCAGCGTAGCTGGGGCCTACTGGAACACCGGGGAGCTGTTTTTT. Translated: CASSVAGAYWNTGELFF.

This clone was observed a few times. This chain connects TRBV4-3 to TRBJ2-3; either TRBD1 or TRBD2 may supply D (5 bases each). The CDR3 length is 16 residues. Trimming cost V 4 bases and J 0 bases, with 14 bases left between them. CDR1 is LGHNA, CDR2 YSLEER, per germline. The CDR3 nucleotides read TGCGCCAGCAGCCCGACGGGACGTTCTAGCACAGATACGCAGTATTTT. It is translated as CASSPTGRSSTDTQYF.

This chain uses TRBV7-9 with TRBJ2-5, with D unresolved. This CDR3 has 15 amino acids. Germline CDR1 and CDR2: SEHNR and FQNEAQ (reference sequence). With 0 bases removed from V and 1 base from J, the gap between germline ends came to 9 bases. CDR3 in amino acids: CASSLALVFQETQYF. CDR3 sequence (DNA): TGTGCCAGCAGCTTAGCGCTCGTGTTCCAAGAGACCCAGTACTTC. Drawing the rest from reference TRBV7-9 and TRBJ2-5, the complete variable domain is DTGVSQNPRHKITKRGQNVTFRCDPISEHNRLYWYRQTLGQGPEFLTYFQNEAQLEKSRLLSDRFSAERPKGSFSTLEIQRTEQGDSAMYLCASSLALVFQETQYFGPGTRLLVL.

The DNA of the CDR3 is TGTGCCAGCCACCGCCCCGGGCCTGGGGAGACCCAGTACTTC. Translation: CASHRPGPGETQYF. This chain uses TRBV28 with TRBJ2-5; D remains ambiguous. The CDR3 spans 14 residues. The germline V and J ends were trimmed by 8 bases and 5 bases, with 18 bases remaining between them. Germline V gives CDR1 MDHEN, CDR2 SYDVKM.

The V call is TRBV6-5, the J call TRBJ2-7; no definite D call. Deletions cut 0 bases from V and 2 bases from J, with 8 bases between. The CDR3 has 14 residues. Germline loops: CDR1 MNHEY, CDR2 SVGAGI. The CDR3 bases are TGTGCCAGCAGTTACTCGGCCCGCGCCTACGAGCAGTACTTC. Translated: CASSYSARAYEQYF.

The chain is built from TRBV28 and TRBJ2-7, with D perhaps TRBD1 or TRBD2 (5 bases each). The CDR3 has 12 amino acids. Trimming removed 6 bases at V and 6 bases at J, with 12 bases between. Germline assignment: CDR1 MDHEN and CDR2 SYDVKM. CDR3 DNA: TGTGCCAGCAGCCTTGGGGGTTTCGAGCAGTACTTC. This encodes CASSLGGFEQYF. Complete variable domain (other parts from reference TRBV28 and TRBJ2-7): DVKVTQSSRYLVKRTGEKVFLECVQDMDHENMFWYRQDPGLGLRLIYFSYDVKMKEKGDIPEGYSVSREKKERFSLILESASTNQTSMYLCASSLGGFEQYFGPGTRLTVT.

The V gene is TRBV5-1, the J gene TRBJ1-2; D unresolved. This CDR3 is 16 amino acids long. Germline V gives CDR1 SGHRS, CDR2 YFSETQ. Trimming removed 0 bases at V and 5 bases at J, with 17 bases between. CDR3 DNA sequence: TGCGCCAGCAGCTTGGACTTGGACCGTTATTTTTATGGCTACACCTTC. It is translated as CASSLDLDRYFYGYTF.

This clone was observed once. The rearrangement uses TRBV5-1 and TRBJ2-7; maybe TRBD1 (5 bases). This CDR3 contains 15 residues. Germline values: CDR1 SGHRS, CDR2 YFSETQ. V was trimmed by 5 bases and J by 3 bases, leaving 18 bases between them. CDR3: CASRFNTGPLYEQYF. CDR3 sequence (DNA): TGCGCCAGCAGATTCAACACAGGACCCCTCTACGAGCAGTACTTC.

The chain carries TRBV10-1 and TRBJ2-2; D is ambiguous. This CDR3 has 10 residues. V was trimmed by 4 bases and J by 7 bases, leaving 1 base between them. Germline V gene sequence: CDR1 WNHNN, CDR2 SYGVQD (reference sequence). This chain's CDR3 is CASSVGELFF. Here the CDR3 DNA reads TGCGCCAGCAGTGTCGGGGAGCTGTTTTTT.

The V and J genes are TRBV19 and TRBJ2-3; maybe TRBD2 (6 bases). The CDR3 has 14 residues. V was pared by 11 bases and J by 2 bases, with 17 bases between. The V gene's germline CDR1 is LNHDA and CDR2 SQIVND (reference sequence). CDR3 sequence reads: CASQRRGNTDTQYF. In DNA form, the CDR3 reads TGTGCCTCGCAACGCCGGGGGAACACAGATACGCAGTATTTT.

The CDR3 DNA sequence: TGTGCCACAGCGACAGGGGACGGGAGGAAGGAGACCCAGTACTTC. Encoded protein: CATATGDGRKETQYF. The chain joins TRBV6-1 to TRBJ2-5, with D perhaps TRBD1 (8 bases). With 10 bases removed from V and 5 bases from J, the gap between germline ends came to 23 bases. Germline V CDR1 and CDR2: MNHNS, SASEGT. This CDR3 has 15 amino acids.

The rearrangement links TRBV6-5 to TRBJ1-1; D is possibly TRBD1 (6 bases). V was shortened by 5 bases and J by 1 base, with 11 bases between the two germline ends. Germline V gives CDR1 MNHEY, CDR2 SVGAGI. The CDR3 loop spans 14 amino acids. The CDR3 sequence: CASSTPDRNTEAFF. The CDR3 nucleotides read TGTGCCAGCAGTACCCCGGACAGGAACACTGAAGCTTTCTTT.

This clone was seen ten or more times. Written as DNA, the CDR3 is TGTGCCAGCAGCTCGACACACTTCAATGAGCAGTTCTTC. It encodes CASSSTHFNEQFF. This chain links TRBV11-2 with TRBJ2-1; no firm D call. Germline CDR1 and CDR2: SGHAT and FQNNGV. V lost 4 bases to trimming and J lost 6 bases, with 10 bases between them. CDR3 length: 13 amino acids.